This T cell receptor (beta chain) was identified during a study of T cell responses to AZD1222 COVID-19 vaccine. The protocol was immunoSEQ multiplex PCR, while the TCRdb copy is restricted to in-frame clones and leaves out a portion. Among around 140,000 clones listed, approximately 90% were seen once. Regarding this clone: Its antigen remains unknown.

This CDR3 has 17 amino acids. V lost 5 bases to trimming and J lost 4 bases, with 21 bases between them. Germline CDR1 is MDHEN and CDR2 is SYDVKM. General study findings and limits: Clonal diversity was possibly underestimated; the donors were predominantly white British and more often female.

Source: peripheral blood, taken 28 days after the second AZD1222 dose. The clonotype originates from an adult who received the AZD1222 COVID-19 vaccine. V is TRBV28 and J is TRBJ1-5; weak D call: TRBD1 (5 bases). CDR3 DNA: TGTGCCAGCAGTACCCCCGGGACGACTCGAGAGAATCAGCCCCAGCATTTT. It is translated as CASSTPGTTRENQPQHF.